The entry below describes one TCR beta chain. Its specificity is not known. Germline V lookup: CDR1 LNHNV, CDR2 YYDKDF (reference sequence). V trimming: 3 bases; J trimming: 2 bases; junction bases outside the gene matches: 5. This CDR3 spans 15 amino acids. Measured with immunoSEQ multiplex PCR; TCRdb has only the in-frame clones, and not every one. The data contain about 85,000 clones, approximately 90% of them singletons. This entry is derived from a study of graft-versus-host responses after intestinal transplantation. Findings and caveats of the study: Individuals carrying graft-donor T cell macrochimerism showed high graft-versus-host to host-versus-graft clonal ratios in allografts.

The sequence derives from a human donor who was the organ donor for an intestinal transplant. The specimen was unstimulated CD8+ T cells sorted from spleen or lymph node cells, collected before transplant. The chain is built from TRBV15 and TRBJ2-3; 7 bases are shared with TRBD2. The chain's CDR3 is CATSSRRGDTDTQYF. CDR3 DNA: TGTGCCACCAGCAGCCGACGGGGGGACACAGATACGCAGTATTTT.